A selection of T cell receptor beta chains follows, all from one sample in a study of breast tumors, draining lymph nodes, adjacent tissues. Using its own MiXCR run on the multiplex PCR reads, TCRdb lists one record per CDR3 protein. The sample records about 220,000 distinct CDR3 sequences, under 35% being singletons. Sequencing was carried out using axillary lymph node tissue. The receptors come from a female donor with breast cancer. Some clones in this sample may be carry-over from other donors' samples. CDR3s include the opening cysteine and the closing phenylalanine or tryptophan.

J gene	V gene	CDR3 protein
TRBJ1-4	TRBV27	CASSSRETLTNEKLFF
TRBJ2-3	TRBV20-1	CSARGLADTDTQYF
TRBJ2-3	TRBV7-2	CASSSEGRPDTQYF
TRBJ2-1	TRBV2	CASRDWHSYEQYNEQFF
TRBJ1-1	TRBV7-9	CAGGTGAFPEAFF
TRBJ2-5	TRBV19	CASRPGQGSQETQYF
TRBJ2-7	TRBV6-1	CASSSYWTSGGGYEQYF
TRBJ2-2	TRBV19	CASSISRQGWTGELFF
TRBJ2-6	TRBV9	CASSATTAVLSGANVLTF
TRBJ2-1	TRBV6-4	CANGSIRYNEQFF
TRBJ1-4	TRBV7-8	CASSSQGGGEKLFF
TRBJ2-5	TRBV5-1	CASSSPYSACTGGMGETQYF
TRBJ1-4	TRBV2	CASRGQGDEKLSF
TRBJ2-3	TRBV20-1	CSAPEEQNTDTQYF
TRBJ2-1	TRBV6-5	CASKGTPGNEQFF
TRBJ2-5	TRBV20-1	CSARGGAQYF
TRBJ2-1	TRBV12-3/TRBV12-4	CASSPRLAGGYYNEQFF
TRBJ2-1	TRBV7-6	CASSFSGTVLYEQFF
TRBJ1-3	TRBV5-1	CASSWGQVENTIYF
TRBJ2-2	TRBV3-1	CASSPAFGRESITGELFF
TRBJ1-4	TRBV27	CASSLRTELNEKLFF
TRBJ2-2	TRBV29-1	CSAIAGPLNTGELFF
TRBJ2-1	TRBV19	CASSGTSGGNEQFF
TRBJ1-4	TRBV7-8	CASSLAGGADEKLFF
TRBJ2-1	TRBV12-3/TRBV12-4	CASSFASVGEQFF
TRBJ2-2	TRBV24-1	CAAVRGQGELFF
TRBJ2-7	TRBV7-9	CASEGGRHPRQYF
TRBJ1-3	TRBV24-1	CATSDLGAYSSGNTIYF
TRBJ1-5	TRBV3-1	CASSQGAGEVQPQHF
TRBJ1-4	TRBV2	CASSGGSREEKLFF
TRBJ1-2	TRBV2	CASRGLGSYTF
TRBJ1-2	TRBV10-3	CAISDPGQPYGYTF
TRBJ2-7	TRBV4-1	CASSQDGGGIGTYEQYF
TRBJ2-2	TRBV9	CASSVLAGTNTGELFF
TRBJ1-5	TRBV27	CASRRAGSNQPQHF
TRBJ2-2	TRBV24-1	CATSDPGGDRALGSGITGELFF